The present TCR beta chain was sequenced within a study of control samples from healthy donors and cancer patients. Method: immunoSEQ multiplex PCR; TCRdb's copy keeps in-frame clones and lacks some. The table lists under 150,000 clones, around 96% of them singletons, with 3.6% in the top ten. This CDR3 has 14 amino acids. V lost 2 bases, J lost 13 bases, and 18 bases lay in between. Germline lookup yields CDR1 SGHNT and CDR2 YYREEE (reference sequence). The chain is built from TRBV5-4 and TRBJ1-4, with D maybe TRBD1 (5 bases). This sequence was found in a man aged 30-40 years in good health. Sequenced material: blood. The CDR3 loop reads CASSFGGDGTGLFF. In DNA, the CDR3 is TGTGCCAGCAGCTTTGGCGGTGATGGGACTGGACTGTTTTTT.